One sample yielded the 5 T cell receptor beta chains listed below, sequenced in a study of cytomegalovirus exposure and HLA in healthy donors. The PCR contained 60 Vbeta and 13 Jbeta primers. Method: immunoSEQ multiplex PCR; TCRdb's copy keeps in-frame clones and lacks some. Of 45,000 to 70,000 clones detected, almost 85% appear once; the ten largest clones hold 2.9%. The specimen was PBMCs. Receptors were obtained from a man in his fifties or sixties in good health and CMV-seronegative.

CDR3 sequence reads: CASGTGEPSSYNEQFF. For the CDR3, the DNA is TGTGCTAGTGGAACGGGGGAGCCTAGCTCCTACAATGAGCAGTTCTTC. The V and J genes are TRBV12-5 and TRBJ2-1; a possible D gene is TRBD2 (6 bases). The CDR3 extends over 16 amino acids. Germline CDR1 reads LGHNT; CDR2 reads FRNRAP. Trimming shortened V by 6 bases and J by 0 bases, and 15 bases separated the two germline ends.

CDR3: CASSSALGGRSANTGELFF. The CDR3 coding sequence is TGTGCCAGCAGCTCCGCCCTGGGGGGGCGGTCTGCGAACACCGGGGAGCTGTTTTTT. The chain is built from TRBV7-9 and TRBJ2-2, with D maybe TRBD2 (7 bases). The germline V gene encodes CDR1 SEHNR and CDR2 FQNEAQ (reference sequence). The CDR3 contains 19 residues. Trimming took off 4 bases at V and 0 bases at J, with 21 bases between the two ends. The variable domain in full, with the rest retrieved from reference TRBV7-9 and TRBJ2-2, is DTGVSQNPRHKITKRGQNVTFRCDPISEHNRLYWYRQTLGQGPEFLTYFQNEAQLEKSRLLSDRFSAERPKGSFSTLEIQRTEQGDSAMYLCASSSALGGRSANTGELFFGEGSRLTVL.

The chain links TRBV4-3 to TRBJ2-7; 8 positions agree with TRBD1. The J segment lost 7 bases and the V segment lost 4 bases, leaving 9 bases of the junction unmatched. CDR3 length: 14 amino acids. The germline V gene has CDR1 LGHNA and CDR2 YSLEER. CDR3 nucleotide sequence: TGCGCCAGCAGCCCGGGACAGGCGATAGGGGAGCAGTACTTC. This codes for CASSPGQAIGEQYF.

The rearrangement links TRBV5-4 to TRBJ2-2; D call uncertain. The CDR3 loop spans 13 amino acids. Trimming took 4 bases from V and 2 from J, leaving 6 bases between them. Germline values: CDR1 SGHNT, CDR2 YYREEE (reference sequence). DNA of the CDR3: TGTGCCAGCAGCCCCAGAAACACCGGGGAGCTGTTTTTT. Its protein is CASSPRNTGELFF.

The V gene is TRBV5-1, the J gene TRBJ2-1, with D unresolved. This CDR3 is built from 15 residues. The V gene's germline CDR1 is SGHRS and CDR2 YFSETQ. The V end lost 0 bases, the J end lost 0 bases, and 7 bases lay between the germline ends. This chain's CDR3 is CASSLDPSSYNEQFF. CDR3 sequence (DNA): TGCGCCAGCAGCTTGGACCCTAGCTCCTACAATGAGCAGTTCTTC.